The 29 T cell receptor beta chains in this list originate from one sample, sequenced in a study of CD8 T cells in Susac syndrome. A quantity of about 0.5 to 1 ug RNA underwent reverse transcription using random hexamers. TCRdb ran MiXCR on the immunoSEQ multiplex PCR reads and lists one entry per CDR3 protein. This table holds roughly 120,000 distinct CDR3 sequences, approximately 93% found once. The sequenced material came from CD8+ T cells from PBMCs. The receptors come from a human donor with multiple sclerosis.

The J gene is TRBJ2-3, the V gene TRBV13; D is ambiguous. The germline V gene encodes CDR1 PRHDT and CDR2 FYEKMQ (reference sequence). V was pared by 5 bases and J by 6 bases, with 18 bases between. This CDR3 spans 15 amino acids. The CDR3 bases are TGTGCCAGCAGCCGATCCGGGTCTCGGGCCGATACGCAGTATTTT. Translation gives CASSRSGSRADTQYF.

In this sample, this clonotype turned up a few times. The chain recombines TRBV29-1 with TRBJ1-1; D gene uncertain. The CDR3 totals 13 residues. V gave up 4 bases and J gave up 0 bases, with 9 bases separating them. In germline, CDR1 is SQVTM, CDR2 ANQGSEA. The CDR3 is CSVAQKLNTEAFF. CDR3 bases: TGCAGCGTTGCCCAGAAGCTGAACACTGAAGCTTTCTTT.

The rearrangement links TRBV6-1 to TRBJ2-1, with D possibly called TRBD1 or TRBD2 (7 bases each). The V gene's germline CDR1 is MNHNS and CDR2 SASEGT. Trimming cost V 6 bases and J 2 bases, with 14 bases left between them. The CDR3 extends over 15 amino acids. The CDR3 sequence is CASSARGGPYNEQFF. DNA of the CDR3: TGTGCCAGCAGCGCCAGGGGGGGACCCTACAATGAGCAGTTCTTC.

V gene TRBV13 combines with J gene TRBJ1-2; D is undetermined. Germline CDR1 is PRHDT and CDR2 is FYEKMQ (reference sequence). The CDR3 is made up of 13 amino acids. V gave up 0 bases and J gave up 5 bases, with 7 bases separating them. This CDR3 is CASSLGRGYGYTF. The CDR3 nucleotides are TGTGCCAGCAGCTTAGGCCGGGGATATGGCTACACCTTC.

The chain recombines TRBV12-3 or TRBV12-4 with TRBJ2-7; 9 nucleotides match TRBD1. J was trimmed by 6 bases and V by 2 bases; bases with no gene match: 2. The CDR3 spans 13 residues. The CDR3: CASSLTDRGEQYF. For the CDR3, the DNA is TGTGCCAGCAGTTTAACGGACAGGGGCGAGCAGTACTTC.

The chain links TRBV6-6 to TRBJ2-7; unclear D gene. The CDR3 is made up of 13 amino acids. The germline gives CDR1 MNHNY, CDR2 SVGAGI (reference sequence). V lost 2 bases and J 4 bases, leaving 9 bases between the germline ends. CDR3 nucleotides: TGTGCCAGCAGTTACGTTGCGAGGTACGAGCAGTACGTC. Amino acids: CASSYVARYEQYV.

This clonotype was seen just once. The CDR3 loop is CSASPRDRNYGYTF. CDR3 in DNA: TGCAGTGCTAGCCCCCGGGACAGAAACTATGGCTACACCTTC. The chain combines TRBV20-1 with TRBJ1-2, with 7 bases identical to TRBD1. CDR1 and CDR2 (germline): DFQATT, SNEGSKA (reference sequence). Unmatched junction bases numbered 6, after V lost 3 bases and J lost 2 bases. The CDR3 length is 14 residues.

The chain employs TRBV4-1 and TRBJ2-1, with unresolved D. Between the trimmed V and J ends, which lost 1 base and 1 base, there was a span of 8 bases. The CDR3 totals 15 residues. The germline V gene encodes CDR1 MGHRA and CDR2 YSYEKL. The CDR3 coding sequence is TGCGCCAGCAGCCAAGTCTCCGGATCCTACAATGAGCAGTTCTTC. It translates to CASSQVSGSYNEQFF.

The chain is built from TRBV5-1 and TRBJ2-7; tentatively, D is TRBD1 or TRBD2 (6 bases each). The V and J ends lost 1 base and 2 bases respectively, with 13 bases between them. The CDR3 length is 15 residues. CDR1 SGHRS and CDR2 YFSETQ come from the germline V gene. The CDR3 is CASSLSRGPPYEQYF. The CDR3 nucleotides are TGCGCCAGCAGCTTGAGTCGGGGGCCGCCCTACGAGCAGTACTTC.

This clonotype was observed a handful of times. This chain connects TRBV27 to TRBJ2-5; perhaps TRBD2 as D (6 bases). Germline V gene data show CDR1 as MNHEY and CDR2 as SMNVEV (reference sequence). Deletions cut 10 bases from V and 2 bases from J, with 11 bases between. The CDR3 loop spans 12 amino acids. The CDR3 nucleotides read TGTGCCACGTGGAGGGATCAAGAGACCCAGTACTTC. The encoded protein is CATWRDQETQYF.

This rearrangement joins TRBV27 to TRBJ1-1; D perhaps matches TRBD1 (6 bases). Trimming left V 1 base short and J 4 bases short, with 34 bases between. CDR1 is MNHEY and CDR2 is SMNVEV in the germline V gene (reference sequence). The CDR3 extends over 22 amino acids. The chain's CDR3 is CASSLLPLETGRTISGITEAFF. CDR3 bases: TGTGCCAGCAGTTTATTACCCCTTGAGACAGGCCGAACCATTTCGGGGATCACTGAAGCTTTCTTT.

The genes are TRBV11-2 and TRBJ2-1; D not resolved. The CDR3 contains 13 residues. Trimming removed 1 base at V and 7 bases at J, with 8 bases between. Germline V gene lookup returns CDR1 SGHAT and CDR2 FQNNGV. CDR3 in DNA: TGTGCCAGCAGCTTAGGTCGTGAAAATGAGCAGTTCTTC. It encodes CASSLGRENEQFF. The full variable domain, completed using reference TRBV11-2 and TRBJ2-1, is EAGVAQSPRYKIIEKRQSVAFWCNPISGHATLYWYQQILGQGPKLLIQFQNNGVVDDSQLPKDRFSAERLKGVDSTLKIQPAKLEDSAVYLCASSLGRENEQFFGPGTRLTVL.

The chain uses TRBV29-1 and TRBJ1-2, with no clear D. V dropped 4 bases and J dropped 8 bases, with 17 bases sitting between them. CDR1 is SQVTM, CDR2 ANQGSEA, per germline. The CDR3 extends over 13 amino acids. Here the CDR3 reads CSVVCLGTVGYTF. The CDR3 DNA reads TGCAGCGTTGTTTGTCTGGGAACGGTGGGCTACACCTTC.

The gene calls are TRBV6-8 and TRBJ2-7; 7 bases agree with TRBD1. The germline V gene has CDR1 MNHGY and CDR2 SAAAGT. V shed 6 bases and J 6 bases; nucleotides not matched to a gene: 5. The CDR3 is 12 amino acids. CDR3 in amino acids: CASSPQGCEQYF. The CDR3 DNA follows: TGTGCCAGCAGCCCACAGGGGTGCGAGCAGTACTTC.

The chain carries TRBV4-2 and TRBJ2-3; D is perhaps TRBD2 (6 bases). The germline gives CDR1 LGHNA, CDR2 YNFKEQ. Trimming left V 0 bases short and J 3 bases short, with 10 bases between. The CDR3 is made up of 15 amino acids. The CDR3 loop is CASSQEREATDTQYF. Written as DNA, the CDR3 is TGTGCCAGCAGCCAAGAGCGGGAAGCGACAGATACGCAGTATTTT.

The chain employs TRBV27 and TRBJ1-1; 7 bases map to TRBD1. After removal of 4 bases from V and 1 base from J, the junction contained 6 bases not matched to a gene. Per germline, CDR1 MNHEY and CDR2 SMNVEV (reference sequence). There are 15 residues in the CDR3. The CDR3 protein is CASSSAGTENTEAFF. Here the CDR3 DNA reads TGTGCCAGCAGTTCTGCCGGGACAGAGAACACTGAAGCTTTCTTT.

This sequence joins TRBV7-8 and TRBJ1-1; a possible D gene is TRBD1 (5 bases). The CDR3 is made up of 16 amino acids. V dropped 3 bases and J dropped 5 bases, with 19 bases sitting between them. Germline CDR1 and CDR2: SGHVS and FQNEAQ. The CDR3 spells CASSLTPGALRTEAFF. The DNA for the CDR3 is TGTGCCAGCAGCTTGACTCCCGGGGCATTGAGGACTGAAGCTTTCTTT.

The chain recombines TRBV25-1 with TRBJ2-5; 11 bases align to TRBD2. Trimming took 5 bases from V and 2 from J; bases not matched to a gene: 7. Per the germline V gene, CDR1 is MGHDK and CDR2 is SYGVNS. The CDR3 sequence is 16 residues long. CDR3 DNA: TGTGCCAGCAGTATAGCGGGGGGGCCGGGGCAAGAGACCCAGTACTTC. It yields the protein CASSIAGGPGQETQYF.

The chain carries TRBV15 and TRBJ1-6; D is possibly TRBD1 (5 bases). Trimming pared 2 bases from V and 7 bases from J, leaving 12 bases between. CDR1 is LNHNV and CDR2 is YYDKDF in the germline V gene (reference sequence). The CDR3 consists of 15 residues. The chain's CDR3 is CATSRSGESNSPLHF. The CDR3 DNA sequence: TGTGCCACCAGCAGATCGGGGGAAAGCAATTCACCCCTCCACTTT.

The table lists this clonotype with a count of one. This chain connects TRBV7-8 to TRBJ1-1, with D maybe TRBD1 (5 bases). Germline assignment: CDR1 SGHVS and CDR2 FQNEAQ. This CDR3 contains 14 residues. The V gene lost 5 bases and the J gene lost 1 base, with 11 bases spanning the gap. CDR3 residues: CASSPRGSNTEAFF. CDR3 in DNA: TGTGCCAGCAGCCCTAGGGGATCGAACACTGAAGCTTTCTTT.

The chain carries TRBV13 and TRBJ2-3; 8 bases are shared with TRBD2. This CDR3 spans 15 amino acids. Germline V gene data show CDR1 as PRHDT and CDR2 as FYEKMQ (reference sequence). V shed 8 bases and J 9 bases; nucleotides not matched to a gene: 16. The CDR3 region has the DNA TGTGCCAGCGAAGAGAAGCGGGAGCTGGTCGGCACGCAGTATTTT. Residues: CASEEKRELVGTQYF.

The V gene is TRBV14, the J gene TRBJ1-1; 8 nucleotides line up with TRBD1. CDR1 is SGHDN, CDR2 FVKESK, per germline. The J segment lost 4 bases and the V segment lost 7 bases, leaving 5 bases of the junction unmatched. The CDR3 loop spans 13 amino acids. This CDR3 is CASNRGVGTEAFF. The CDR3 DNA is TGTGCCAGCAACAGGGGGGTGGGCACTGAAGCTTTCTTT. The full variable domain, completed using reference TRBV14 and TRBJ1-1, is EAGVTQFPSHSVIEKGQTVTLRCDPISGHDNLYWYRRVMGKEIKFLLHFVKESKQDESGMPNNRFLAERTGGTYSTLKVQPAELEDSGVYFCASNRGVGTEAFFGQGTRLTVV.

This chain connects TRBV7-3 to TRBJ2-1; 8 bases line up with TRBD2. The ends lost 4 bases at V and 0 bases at J; junction bases unmatched: 2. Germline V gene sequence: CDR1 SGHTA, CDR2 FQGTGA. CDR3 length: 15 residues. This CDR3 reads CASSSTSGSYNEQFF. The CDR3 DNA reads as TGTGCCAGCAGCTCCACTAGCGGCTCCTACAATGAGCAGTTCTTC.

The rearrangement uses TRBV6-1 and TRBJ2-7; tentative D call: TRBD1 (5 bases). The CDR3 is 15 residues long. V dropped 7 bases and J dropped 0 bases, with 16 bases sitting between them. Germline CDR1 is MNHNS and CDR2 is SASEGT. Written as DNA, the CDR3 is TGTGCCAGCATTTCTGGGGCCTTCATCTCCTACGAGCAGTACTTC. Residues: CASISGAFISYEQYF.

The chain is built from TRBV3-1 and TRBJ2-1, with D tentatively TRBD2 (6 bases). CDR1 is LGHDT, CDR2 YNNKEL, per germline (reference sequence). The CDR3 extends over 15 amino acids. Trimming removed 4 bases at V and 5 bases at J, with 15 bases between. The chain's CDR3 is CASSPLRGNDNEQFF. The CDR3 DNA is TGTGCCAGCAGCCCGCTCCGCGGGAATGACAATGAGCAGTTCTTC.

This sequence joins TRBV24-1 and TRBJ2-1; D unresolved. The germline V gene has CDR1 KGHDR and CDR2 SFDVKD. V dropped 0 bases and J dropped 3 bases, with 5 bases sitting between them. This CDR3 spans 14 amino acids. Here the CDR3 reads CATSDLDNYNEQFF. The CDR3 DNA reads as TGTGCCACCAGTGATTTGGACAACTACAATGAGCAGTTCTTC.

This clonotype showed up just once. The V and J genes are TRBV5-4 and TRBJ2-1, with a tentative D call TRBD2 (6 bases). Per the germline V gene, CDR1 is SGHNT and CDR2 is YYREEE (reference sequence). The CDR3 covers 17 residues. V shed 5 bases and J shed 3 bases, with 21 bases lying between them. CDR3 residues: CASSPPWPLAGYNEQFF. In nucleotides, the CDR3 is TGTGCCAGCAGTCCTCCCTGGCCACTAGCTGGCTACAATGAGCAGTTCTTC.

The CDR3 sequence: CASSLRTSGANVLTF. The CDR3 DNA reads as TGCGCCAGCAGCTTGAGAACCTCTGGGGCCAACGTCCTGACTTTC. V is TRBV5-1 and J is TRBJ2-6; no definite D call. This CDR3 is built from 15 residues. Germline CDR1 and CDR2: SGHRS and YFSETQ. The V and J ends lost 1 base and 0 bases respectively, with 5 bases between them.

V and J are TRBV29-1 and TRBJ1-2; D might be TRBD1 (6 bases). With 4 bases removed from V and 2 bases from J, the gap between germline ends came to 11 bases. The V gene's germline CDR1 is SQVTM and CDR2 ANQGSEA. CDR3 length equals 13 residues. The CDR3 DNA reads as TGCAGCGTTGCCGACAGGTTGAACTATGGCTACACCTTC. This translates into CSVADRLNYGYTF.